The 16 T cell receptor beta chains below come from one sample, sequenced in a study of control samples from healthy donors and cancer patients (dated by TCRdb to 2019 to 2021). Receptor libraries were prepared by the immunoSEQ multiplex PCR assay. The table comes from immuneACCESS by way of TCRdb, which keeps in-frame sequences with V and J called. Part of the clones is missing from these tables; in studies checked, under half for an unresolved V gene and the rest for unknown reasons. In all, the sample holds about 150,000 clones, and about 94% of those were seen once. Jointly, the top ten make up about 5.6% of the sample. Sequencing was done on a sample of blood. All receptors derive from a man aged 35-49 years in good health.

This chain connects TRBV28 to TRBJ2-7; D gene unclear. Per the germline V gene, CDR1 is MDHEN and CDR2 is SYDVKM. The CDR3 runs to 11 residues. V lost 8 bases and J 6 bases, leaving 11 bases between the germline ends. In DNA, the CDR3 is TGTGCCAGCCGATGGCGGACCGAGCAGTACTTC. Its translation: CASRWRTEQYF.

V is TRBV29-1 and J is TRBJ2-3; 8 bases are shared with TRBD1. The V gene end was trimmed by 4 bases and the J gene end by 4 bases; junction bases not matched to a gene: 4. The CDR3 extends over 13 amino acids. The germline CDR1 and CDR2 sequences are SQVTM and ANQGSEA. The CDR3 DNA follows: TGCAGCGTTGCCAGGGGGCTATCAGATACGCAGTATTTT. Its protein is CSVARGLSDTQYF.

The CDR3 sequence is CASSLSGTAGSPLHF. The DNA for the CDR3 is TGTGCCAGCAGCTTGTCAGGTACGGCAGGATCACCCCTCCACTTT. The chain employs TRBV5-6 and TRBJ1-6; D unclear. V dropped 1 base and J dropped 10 bases, with 15 bases sitting between them. The CDR3 length is 15 residues. Germline V CDR1 and CDR2: SGHDT, YYEEEE.

This clone was recorded once. This chain joins TRBV6-2 or TRBV6-3 and TRBJ2-3, with 11 bases aligning to TRBD2. J lost 4 bases, V lost 9 bases, and 6 bases had no gene match. Germline V CDR1 and CDR2: MNHEY, SVGEGT. The CDR3 is made up of 14 amino acids. The CDR3 sequence is CASSSGGVPDTQYF. CDR3 DNA: TGTGCCAGTAGTAGCGGGGGGGTCCCAGATACGCAGTATTTT.

V and J are TRBV19 and TRBJ2-7; D is undetermined. Trimming left V 1 base short and J 3 bases short, with 7 bases between. This CDR3 is built from 13 residues. Germline values: CDR1 LNHDA, CDR2 SQIVND (reference sequence). The CDR3 is CASSIVGNYEQYF. DNA for the CDR3: TGTGCCAGTAGTATAGTGGGCAACTACGAGCAGTACTTC. Supplemented by reference TRBV19 and TRBJ2-7, the full variable domain reads DGGITQSPKYLFRKEGQNVTLSCEQNLNHDAMYWYRQDPGQGLRLIYYSQIVNDFQKGDIAEGYSVSREKKESFPLTVTSAQKNPTAFYLCASSIVGNYEQYFGPGTRLTVT.

The chain is built from TRBV21-1 and TRBJ2-2; the table assigns TRBD1, which was not confirmed against the DNA. TRBV21-1 is designated a pseudogene. This CDR3 has 16 residues. As DNA, the CDR3 is TGTGCCTTCTTTCACAGCAGGGGCTATAACACCGGGGAGCTGTTTTTT. It specifies CAFFHSRGYNTGELFF.

This clone appeared a single time. The chain uses TRBV4-3 and TRBJ2-3; 7 bases match TRBD1. Germline V gene sequence: CDR1 LGHNA, CDR2 YSLEER. J gave up 2 bases and V 5 bases, and 7 bases lay outside the gene matches. The CDR3 totals 15 residues. The CDR3 sequence is CASSVGQTTTDTQYF. CDR3 nucleotides: TGCGCCAGCAGCGTGGGACAGACTACCACAGATACGCAGTATTTT.

The rearrangement joins TRBV6-6 to TRBJ1-2; 9 positions agree with TRBD1. The ends lost 5 bases at V and 0 bases at J; junction bases unmatched: 7. This CDR3 region has 16 residues. Germline CDR1 reads MNHNY; CDR2 reads SVGAGI (reference sequence). In DNA form, the CDR3 reads TGTGCCAGCAGTACCGGGACAGGGAACACTAACTATGGCTACACCTTC. The encoded protein is CASSTGTGNTNYGYTF.

The CDR3 is CASSPADGVGTDTQYF. The CDR3 DNA follows: TGTGCCAGCAGTCCCGCGGATGGGGTCGGCACAGATACGCAGTATTTT. The chain carries TRBV28 and TRBJ2-3, with D hard to call. The CDR3 extends over 16 amino acids. V was clipped by 5 bases and J by 1 base, with 16 bases between them. The germline V gene encodes CDR1 MDHEN and CDR2 SYDVKM.

A single count supports this clone. The chain joins TRBV6-5 to TRBJ2-3; D may be TRBD2 (6 bases). The CDR3 extends over 16 amino acids. The germline V gene encodes CDR1 MNHEY and CDR2 SVGAGI. V was shortened by 0 bases and J by 2 bases, with 12 bases between the two germline ends. CDR3 amino acids: CASSYSGLSVTDTQYF. The CDR3 nucleotides read TGTGCCAGCAGTTACTCGGGACTTTCCGTCACAGATACGCAGTATTTT.

The V call is TRBV5-1, the J call TRBJ1-4; no reliable D call. The V gene lost 0 bases and the J gene lost 8 bases, with 14 bases spanning the gap. Germline V gene sequence: CDR1 SGHRS, CDR2 YFSETQ. This CDR3 is 15 amino acids long. The CDR3 sequence is CASSLGSGFGEKLFF. For the CDR3, the DNA is TGCGCCAGCAGCTTGGGGTCGGGGTTTGGAGAAAAACTGTTTTTT.

The chain combines TRBV27 with TRBJ1-1; the D gene is possibly TRBD1 (5 bases). This CDR3 contains 15 residues. CDR1 is MNHEY, CDR2 SMNVEV, per germline (reference sequence). V lost 5 bases and J lost 5, with 18 bases in between. The CDR3: CASSVTGTGRTEAFF. CDR3 coding DNA: TGTGCCAGCAGTGTCACCGGGACTGGAAGAACTGAAGCTTTCTTT.

The chain joins TRBV6-5 to TRBJ1-4; D unclear. The ends were cut back, 4 bases at V and 0 bases at J, with 9 bases in the middle. CDR1 and CDR2 from the germline V gene are MNHEY and SVGAGI. The CDR3 runs to 15 residues. As DNA, the CDR3 is TGTGCCAGCAGTTTGGCGGGGTCAACTAATGAAAAACTGTTTTTT. This gives the protein CASSLAGSTNEKLFF.

V usage is TRBV27 and J usage is TRBJ1-2; D possibly corresponds to TRBD1 (6 bases). Trimming took 6 bases from V and 0 from J, leaving 8 bases between them. Germline loops: CDR1 MNHEY, CDR2 SMNVEV (reference sequence). The CDR3 consists of 13 residues. CDR3 coding DNA: TGTGCCAGCAGAACAGGGCCTAACTATGGCTACACCTTC. Residues: CASRTGPNYGYTF.

The rearrangement links TRBV27 to TRBJ2-6; unclear D gene. The CDR3 is 17 residues long. Germline loops: CDR1 MNHEY, CDR2 SMNVEV (reference sequence). Trimming took 4 bases from V and 4 from J, leaving 17 bases between them. In DNA form, the CDR3 reads TGTGCCAGCAGTTCCCAACCCCTAGGGTGGGGGGCCAACGTCCTGACTTTC. Protein: CASSSQPLGWGANVLTF.

This chain's CDR3 is CASSQDRWTASGGLREQFF. Written as DNA, the CDR3 is TGCGCCAGCAGCCAAGATCGATGGACGGCTAGCGGGGGGCTGCGGGAGCAGTTCTTC. The rearrangement uses TRBV4-3 and TRBJ2-1; 11 nucleotides line up with TRBD2. Germline lookup yields CDR1 LGHNA and CDR2 YSLEER. V gave up 0 bases and J gave up 10 bases; unmatched junction bases: 17. This CDR3 contains 19 residues.